This TCR beta chain was recorded in a study of T cell responses to AZD1222 COVID-19 vaccine. Study-wide background: Recipients boosted at about 4 weeks or about 12 weeks are pooled.

Measured with immunoSEQ multiplex PCR; TCRdb has only the in-frame clones, and not every one. In the table there are 100,000 to 150,000 clones, less than 90% of which are singletons. The CDR3 is 14 residues long. V was clipped by 6 bases and J by 2 bases, with 10 bases between them. Germline CDR1 is SGHTA and CDR2 is FQGNSA. Comments on this clone: Its antigen is not identified.

Study results and limitations: Only a handful of individuals given AZD1222 were seropositive at baseline. Regions 160-218 and 743-854 held dominance among vaccine-associated CD4 TCRs, which spanned spike.

The sequence came from an adult in good health. The chain recombines TRBV7-2 with TRBJ2-2, with a weak D call TRBD1 (6 bases). The sample was peripheral blood, taken on day 0 of AZD1222 vaccination. The CDR3, as DNA: TGTGCCAGCAGTCGGGACATTAACACCGGGGAGCTGTTTTTT. Translating gives CASSRDINTGELFF.